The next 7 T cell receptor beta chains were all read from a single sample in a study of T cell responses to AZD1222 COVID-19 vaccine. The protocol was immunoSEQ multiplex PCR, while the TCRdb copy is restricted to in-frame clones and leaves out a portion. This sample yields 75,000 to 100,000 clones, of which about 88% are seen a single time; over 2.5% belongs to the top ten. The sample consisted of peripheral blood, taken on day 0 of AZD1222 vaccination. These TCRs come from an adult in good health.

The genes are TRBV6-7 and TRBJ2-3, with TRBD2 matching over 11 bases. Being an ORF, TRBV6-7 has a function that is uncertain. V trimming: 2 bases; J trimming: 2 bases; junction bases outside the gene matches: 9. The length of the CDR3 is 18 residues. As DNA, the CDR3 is TGTGCCAGCAGTTACGCGGGGACTAGCGGAGATTCCACAGATACGCAGTATTTT. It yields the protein CASSYAGTSGDSTDTQYF.

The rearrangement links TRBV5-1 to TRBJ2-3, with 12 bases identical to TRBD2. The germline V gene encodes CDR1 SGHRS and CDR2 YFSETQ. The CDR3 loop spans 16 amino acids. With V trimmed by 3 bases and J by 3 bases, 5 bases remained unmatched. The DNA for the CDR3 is TGCGCCAGCAGCTCCTCCACTAGCGGGGGGACAGATACGCAGTATTTT. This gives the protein CASSSSTSGGTDTQYF.

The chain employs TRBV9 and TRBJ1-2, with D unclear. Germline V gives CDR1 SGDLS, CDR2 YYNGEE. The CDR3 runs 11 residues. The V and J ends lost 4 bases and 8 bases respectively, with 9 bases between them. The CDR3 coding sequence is TGTGCCAGCAGCCCAGGAGTAGGCTACACCTTC. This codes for CASSPGVGYTF.

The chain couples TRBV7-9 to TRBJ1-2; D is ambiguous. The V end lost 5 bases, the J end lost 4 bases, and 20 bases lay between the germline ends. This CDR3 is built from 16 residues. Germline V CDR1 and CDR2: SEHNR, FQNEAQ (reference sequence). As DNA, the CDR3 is TGTGCCAGCAGCCTAGAAGGAGGGTACAAGTTCTATGGCTACACCTTC. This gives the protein CASSLEGGYKFYGYTF.

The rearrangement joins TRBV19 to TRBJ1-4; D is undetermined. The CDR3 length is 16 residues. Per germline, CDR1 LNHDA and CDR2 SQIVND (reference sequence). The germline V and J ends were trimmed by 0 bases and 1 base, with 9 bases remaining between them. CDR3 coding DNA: TGTGCCAGTAGTATAGATATCAGCGTAACTAATGAAAAACTGTTTTTT. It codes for CASSIDISVTNEKLFF. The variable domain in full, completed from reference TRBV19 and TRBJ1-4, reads DGGITQSPKYLFRKEGQNVTLSCEQNLNHDAMYWYRQDPGQGLRLIYYSQIVNDFQKGDIAEGYSVSREKKESFPLTVTSAQKNPTAFYLCASSIDISVTNEKLFFGSGTQLSVL.

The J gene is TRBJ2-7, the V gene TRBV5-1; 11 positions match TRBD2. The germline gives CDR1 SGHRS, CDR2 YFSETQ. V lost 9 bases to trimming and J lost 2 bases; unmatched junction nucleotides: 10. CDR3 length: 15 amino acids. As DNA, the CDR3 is TGCGCCACACTTCAAGGGACTAGCGGACCCTACGAGCAGTACTTC. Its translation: CATLQGTSGPYEQYF.

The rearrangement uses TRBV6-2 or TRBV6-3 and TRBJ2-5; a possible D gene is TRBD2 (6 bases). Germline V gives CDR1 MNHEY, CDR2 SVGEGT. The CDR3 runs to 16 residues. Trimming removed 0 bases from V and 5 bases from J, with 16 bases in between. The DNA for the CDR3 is TGTGCCAGCAGTTACTCGATAGCGGCAGGGAAGGAGACCCAGTACTTC. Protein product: CASSYSIAAGKETQYF.